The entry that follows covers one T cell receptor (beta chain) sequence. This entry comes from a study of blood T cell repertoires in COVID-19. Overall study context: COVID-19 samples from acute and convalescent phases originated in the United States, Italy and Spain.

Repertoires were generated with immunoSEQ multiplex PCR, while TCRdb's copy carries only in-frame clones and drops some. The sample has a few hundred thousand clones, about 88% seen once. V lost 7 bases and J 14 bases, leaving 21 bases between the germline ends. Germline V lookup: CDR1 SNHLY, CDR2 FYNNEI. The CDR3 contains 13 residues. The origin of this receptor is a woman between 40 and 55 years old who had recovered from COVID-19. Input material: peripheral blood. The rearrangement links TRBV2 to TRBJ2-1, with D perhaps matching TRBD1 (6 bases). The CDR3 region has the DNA TGTGCCAGCAACCAACTAATGGACAGTAGCGAGTTCTTC. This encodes CASNQLMDSSEFF.